Each of the 15 T cell receptor beta chains below was sequenced from the same sample in a study of T-cell memory formation after mild COVID-19. TCRdb passed the 5' RACE reads through MiXCR, listing each CDR3 protein once. Of around 410,000 distinct CDR3 sequences in the sample, 20% to 30% were seen once. Material for sequencing was PBMCs or a T cell subset sorted from them (not recorded which). The source is an adult woman who had mild COVID-19 (a few samples of this study predate the infection). Cell type and time point are not known.

This clonotype has a handful of counts. The rearrangement links TRBV18 to TRBJ2-5; TRBD2 might be the D (5 bases). The CDR3 spans 14 residues. Germline V gene data show CDR1 as KGHSH and CDR2 as LQKENI. Trimming shortened V by 1 base and J by 10 bases, and 16 bases separated the two germline ends. CDR3 amino acids: CASSPRIKGADQYF. The CDR3 DNA sequence: TGTGCCAGCTCACCACGGATAAAGGGAGCAGACCAGTACTTC.

This clonotype has just a few counts. The chain couples TRBV9 to TRBJ2-1; D gene ambiguous. Germline V lookup: CDR1 SGDLS, CDR2 YYNGEE. V was pared by 0 bases and J by 2 bases, with 9 bases between. The CDR3 length is 15 residues. CDR3 DNA sequence: TGTGCCAGCAGCGTAGGAGTCAGCCCCTACAATGAGCAGTTCTTC. Translation: CASSVGVSPYNEQFF.

The chain recombines TRBV9 with TRBJ1-1; D perhaps matches TRBD1 (5 bases). Germline CDR1 SGDLS, CDR2 YYNGEE. Trimming took off 1 base at V and 4 bases at J, with 17 bases between the two ends. The CDR3 runs 16 residues. This chain's CDR3 is CASSVSLGEGFTEAFF. CDR3 nucleotides: TGTGCCAGCAGCGTAAGTTTGGGGGAAGGGTTCACTGAAGCTTTCTTT.

The chain links TRBV6-6 to TRBJ2-3; 10 bases line up with TRBD2. CDR3 length: 15 residues. V trimming: 6 bases; J trimming: 6 bases; junction bases outside the gene matches: 9. Germline V gives CDR1 MNHNY, CDR2 SVGAGI (reference sequence). CDR3 coding DNA: TGTGCCAGCAGCCCCACTAGCGGGAAGCGGGATACGCAGTATTTT. Its translation is CASSPTSGKRDTQYF.

This sequence joins TRBV24-1 and TRBJ1-1; D not certain. V shed 4 bases and J shed 3 bases, with 11 bases lying between them. Per the germline V gene, CDR1 is KGHDR and CDR2 is SFDVKD. The CDR3 sequence is 14 residues long. CDR3 nucleotides: TGTGCCACCAGTGACCCTCGGACGGACACTGAAGCTTTCTTT. It encodes CATSDPRTDTEAFF.

The V gene is TRBV5-3, the J gene TRBJ1-2; no clear D. TRBV5-3 is reported as an ORF; its role is uncertain. This CDR3 contains 17 residues. Trimming took 3 bases from V and 0 from J, leaving 18 bases between them. CDR3 in DNA: TGTGCCAGAAGCTGCTGGCCGGGAGAGGGTCCTAACTATGGCTACACCTTC. Residues: CARSCWPGEGPNYGYTF.

The chain uses TRBV24-1 and TRBJ2-7; 8 bases align to TRBD1. The V gene's germline CDR1 is KGHDR and CDR2 SFDVKD. V lost 4 bases, J lost 3 bases, and 4 bases stayed unmatched. CDR3 length: 14 amino acids. The CDR3 DNA is TGTGCCACCAGTGACCCGGACAGGGACTACGAGCAGTACTTC. Protein product: CATSDPDRDYEQYF.

The DNA for the CDR3 is TGTGCCAGCGAGAGAGTAGGGGGGTCCTACGAGCAGTACTTC. As protein: CASERVGGSYEQYF. The chain couples TRBV2 to TRBJ2-7, with D perhaps being TRBD1 or TRBD2 (6 bases each). Looked up from germline, CDR1 is SNHLY and CDR2 is FYNNEI. The CDR3 sequence is 14 residues long. Trimming left V 8 bases short and J 1 base short, with 15 bases between.

The gene calls are TRBV4-1 and TRBJ1-3; perhaps TRBD1 as D (5 bases). The V end was cut by 3 bases, the J end by 0 bases, with 9 bases between. CDR3 size: 15 residues. Germline V gene lookup returns CDR1 MGHRA and CDR2 YSYEKL. The CDR3 sequence: CASSQDMSSGNTIYF. Written as DNA, the CDR3 is TGCGCCAGCAGCCAGGACATGAGCTCTGGAAACACCATATATTTT.

V and J are TRBV4-1 and TRBJ2-5; 9 bases fit TRBD2. This CDR3 is built from 14 residues. Germline CDR1 MGHRA, CDR2 YSYEKL. Unmatched junction bases numbered 4, after V lost 3 bases and J lost 5 bases. CDR3: CASSHHTSGETQYF. The CDR3 nucleotides are TGCGCCAGCAGCCACCATACTAGCGGGGAGACCCAGTACTTC.

The V call is TRBV15, the J call TRBJ2-6; D unclear. V dropped 5 bases and J dropped 2 bases, with 13 bases sitting between them. The germline CDR1 and CDR2 sequences are LNHNV and YYDKDF (reference sequence). The CDR3 consists of 16 residues. The chain's CDR3 is CATSALGKAGANVLTF. CDR3 DNA sequence: TGTGCCACCAGCGCCTTGGGGAAAGCTGGGGCCAACGTCCTGACTTTC.

The chain combines TRBV7-2 with TRBJ2-1; tentative D call: TRBD2 (5 bases). CDR1 and CDR2 from the germline V gene are SGHTA and FQGNSA. This CDR3 region has 15 residues. Trimming left V 3 bases short and J 0 bases short, with 9 bases between. In DNA, the CDR3 is TGTGCCAGCAGCTTCCTCGGGGACTCCTACAATGAGCAGTTCTTC. It codes for CASSFLGDSYNEQFF.

This clonotype showed up just a few times. The chain is built from TRBV12-3 or TRBV12-4 and TRBJ1-1, with TRBD1 as a possible D gene (5 bases). This CDR3 spans 14 amino acids. The ends were cut back, 4 bases at V and 7 bases at J, with 16 bases in the middle. As DNA, the CDR3 is TGTGCCAGCAGTTCCCGGGACGGAAGTTATGAAGCTTTCTTT. Translating gives CASSSRDGSYEAFF.

The chain has TRBV7-9 and TRBJ1-2, with a possible D match to TRBD1 (5 bases). Germline-derived CDR1 and CDR2 are SEHNR and FQNEAQ (reference sequence). CDR3 length equals 17 residues. The ends were cut back, 2 bases at V and 4 bases at J, with 20 bases in the middle. The CDR3 sequence: CASSLYSTTGGGYGYTF. CDR3 nucleotide sequence: TGTGCCAGCAGCTTATATTCAACCACAGGAGGAGGCTATGGCTACACCTTC.

This chain joins TRBV6-5 and TRBJ1-2; D not certain. The germline V gene encodes CDR1 MNHEY and CDR2 SVGAGI. The CDR3 is 13 amino acids. The ends were cut back, 6 bases at V and 4 bases at J, with 12 bases in the middle. The CDR3 DNA is TGTGCCAGCAGCCAGACACCCGGCTATGGCTACACCTTC. Translated: CASSQTPGYGYTF.